The present T cell receptor (beta chain) was sequenced within a study of T cell changes during pregnancy in multiple sclerosis. Method: immunoSEQ multiplex PCR; TCRdb's copy keeps in-frame clones and lacks some. The profile covers around 52,000 clones, with approximately 87% appearing a single time and about 5.7% taken by the ten largest. Sequenced input: peripheral blood from another person, used as feeder cells. The clonotype comes from a human donor whose cells served as feeder cells for cultures in a pregnancy study.

The CDR3 bases are TGTGCCAGCAGCCAAGGGGAACTCTACAATGAGCAGTTCTTC. Protein product: CASSQGELYNEQFF. V gene TRBV4-2 combines with J gene TRBJ2-1; unclear D gene. This CDR3 region has 14 residues. Deletions cut 1 base from V and 3 bases from J, with 7 bases between. Looked up from germline, CDR1 is LGHNA and CDR2 is YNFKEQ.